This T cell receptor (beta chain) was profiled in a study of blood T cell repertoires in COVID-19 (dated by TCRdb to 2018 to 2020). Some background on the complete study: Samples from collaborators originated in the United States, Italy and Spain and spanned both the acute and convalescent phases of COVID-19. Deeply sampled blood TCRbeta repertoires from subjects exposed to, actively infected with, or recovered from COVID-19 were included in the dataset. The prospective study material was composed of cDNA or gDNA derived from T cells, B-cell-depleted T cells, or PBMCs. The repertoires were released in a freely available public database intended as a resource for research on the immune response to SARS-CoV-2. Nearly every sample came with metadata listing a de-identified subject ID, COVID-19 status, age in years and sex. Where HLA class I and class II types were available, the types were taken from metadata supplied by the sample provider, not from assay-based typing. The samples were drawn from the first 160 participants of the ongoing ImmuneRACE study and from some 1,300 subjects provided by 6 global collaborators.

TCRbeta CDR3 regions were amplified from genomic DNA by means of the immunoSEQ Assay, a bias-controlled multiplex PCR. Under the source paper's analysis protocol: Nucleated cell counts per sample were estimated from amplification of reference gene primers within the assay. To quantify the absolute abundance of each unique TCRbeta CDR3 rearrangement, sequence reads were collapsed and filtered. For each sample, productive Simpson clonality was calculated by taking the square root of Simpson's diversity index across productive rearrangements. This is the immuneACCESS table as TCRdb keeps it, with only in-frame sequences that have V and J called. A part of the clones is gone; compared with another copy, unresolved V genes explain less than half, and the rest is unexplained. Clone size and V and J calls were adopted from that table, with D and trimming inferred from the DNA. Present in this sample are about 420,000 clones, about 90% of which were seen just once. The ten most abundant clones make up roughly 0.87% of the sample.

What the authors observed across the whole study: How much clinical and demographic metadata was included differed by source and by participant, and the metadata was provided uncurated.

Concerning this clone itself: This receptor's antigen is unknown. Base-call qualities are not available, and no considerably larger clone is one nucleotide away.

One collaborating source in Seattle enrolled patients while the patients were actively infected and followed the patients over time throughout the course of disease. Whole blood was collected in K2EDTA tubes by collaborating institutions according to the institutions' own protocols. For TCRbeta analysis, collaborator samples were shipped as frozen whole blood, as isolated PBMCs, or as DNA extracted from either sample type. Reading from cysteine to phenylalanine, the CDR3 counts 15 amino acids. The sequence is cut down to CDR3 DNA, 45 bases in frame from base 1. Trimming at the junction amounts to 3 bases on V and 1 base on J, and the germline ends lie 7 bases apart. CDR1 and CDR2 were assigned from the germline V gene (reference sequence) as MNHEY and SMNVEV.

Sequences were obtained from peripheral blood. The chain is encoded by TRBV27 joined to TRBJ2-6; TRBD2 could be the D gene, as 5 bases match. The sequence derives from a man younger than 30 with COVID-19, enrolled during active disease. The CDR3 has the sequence CASSLRGSGANVLTF. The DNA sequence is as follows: TGTGCCAGCAGTTTGCGAGGGTCTGGGGCCAACGTCCTGACTTTC.